The text below deals with one TCR beta chain. As yet, its antigen is unknown. A much larger clonotype is one base distant, so this may be a read error. The data originate from a study of T-cell reconstitution after alpha-beta-depleted transplantation in children. Study-wide results and caveats: Reportedly, alpha-beta T cells present about two months post-transplant originated from several hundred expanded clones of graft origin. Several patients had high TCRbeta diversity at day 60; it came from surviving recipient T cells and thymic progenitors. Diversity and T-cell counts at one year after transplant derived mostly from new T cells.

TCRbeta library construction was performed incorporating unique molecular identifiers. TCRdb processed the PCR reads anew with MiXCR; each CDR3 protein has one entry. The top ten clones hold approximately 9.1% of a sample with 250,000 to 300,000 distinct CDR3 sequences, approximately 7.3% of them seen once. The V and J ends lost 7 bases and 8 bases respectively, with 15 bases between them. Germline V lookup: CDR1 SQVTM, CDR2 ANQGSEA. The CDR3 length is 12 residues. The V gene is TRBV29-1, the J gene TRBJ1-3; no firm D call. The TCR comes from a female patient aged 2-15 years who had a stem cell transplant for Fanconi anemia, so the T cells may come from the graft donor. Sequencing was performed on peripheral blood, taken 360 days after TCRalphabeta/CD19-depleted stem cell transplant. The CDR3 loop is CSAGIVRDTIYF. In DNA, the CDR3 is TGCAGCGCCGGAATTGTTCGGGACACCATATATTTT.